This T cell receptor beta chain derives from a study of monozygotic twins with inflammatory bowel disease. Someone took an approximately 2.5 ml blood sample from each of the donors. Regarding the study as a whole: Since immunosuppressive treatments differed, patient repertoires may have gained added variability. Twins classed as concordant or discordant showed no difference in repertoire similarity, possibly from limited power.

Template switching added UMIs carrying a 6-nucleotide sample barcode. TCRdb reanalyzed the 5' RACE reads, giving one entry per CDR3 protein sequence and no DNA. The table for this sample gives about 300,000 distinct CDR3 sequences. This CDR3 region has 15 residues. The germline CDR1 and CDR2 sequences are SGHRS and YFSETQ. Note on this clonotype: Its antigen is not known.

The receptor was isolated from a human donor with ulcerative colitis or Crohn's disease, or a healthy co-twin of an affected twin (not recorded which). The source material was blood. V and J are TRBV5-1 and TRBJ2-1; TCRdb gives TRBD2 as the D gene, but with no DNA this cannot be confirmed. CDR3 residues: CASRSASGGVNEQFF.